One and the same sample provided the 5 T cell receptor beta chains below, sequenced in a study of blood T cell repertoires in COVID-19. Data came from immunoSEQ multiplex PCR; TCRdb stores just in-frame clones and leaves some out. The table lists a few hundred thousand clones, 70% to 90% of them singletons. Source material: PBMCs or T cells enriched from blood (not recorded which). The receptors come from a man aged 35 to 55 in a cohort exposed to, infected with or recovered from COVID-19 (not recorded which).

The chain uses TRBV5-1 and TRBJ2-1; 8 bases fit TRBD1. Germline assignment: CDR1 SGHRS and CDR2 YFSETQ. J gave up 7 bases and V 7 bases, and 10 bases lay outside the gene matches. The CDR3 has 14 amino acids. For the CDR3, the DNA is TGCGCCAGCGGATGGACAGGGAACGGGAATGAGCAGTTCTTC. Amino acids: CASGWTGNGNEQFF. Full variable domain (remainder filled in from reference TRBV5-1 and TRBJ2-1): KAGVTQTPRYLIKTRGQQVTLSCSPISGHRSVSWYQQTPGQGLQFLFEYFSETQRNKGNFPGRFSGRQFSNSRSEMNVSTLELGDSALYLCASGWTGNGNEQFFGPGTRLTVL.

The chain carries TRBV7-9 and TRBJ2-1, with 7 bases fitting TRBD2. This CDR3 has 13 residues. V trimming: 7 bases; J trimming: 7 bases; junction bases outside the gene matches: 7. Germline CDR1 is SEHNR and CDR2 is FQNEAQ (reference sequence). The CDR3 reads CASKGTITNEQFF. The CDR3 nucleotides are TGTGCCAGCAAGGGGACTATAACAAATGAGCAGTTCTTC. Full variable domain (rest looked up from reference TRBV7-9 and TRBJ2-1): DTGVSQNPRHKITKRGQNVTFRCDPISEHNRLYWYRQTLGQGPEFLTYFQNEAQLEKSRLLSDRFSAERPKGSFSTLEIQRTEQGDSAMYLCASKGTITNEQFFGPGTRLTVL.

This chain joins TRBV18 and TRBJ1-1; possible D gene TRBD1, 5 bases. The CDR3 consists of 15 residues. Trimming pared 3 bases from V and 6 bases from J, leaving 17 bases between. From germline, CDR1 is KGHSH and CDR2 LQKENI. In DNA, the CDR3 is TGTGCCAGCTCACCTTCCGCCAGGGTAGGAGCTGAAGCTTTCTTT. Amino acid sequence: CASSPSARVGAEAFF. The full variable domain, rest sourced from reference TRBV18 and TRBJ1-1, is NAGVMQNPRHLVRRRGQEARLRCSPMKGHSHVYWYRQLPEEGLKFMVYLQKENIIDESGMPKERFSAEFPKEGPSILRIQQVVRGDSAAYFCASSPSARVGAEAFFGQGTRLTVV.

The genes are TRBV10-1 and TRBJ2-1; D is perhaps TRBD2 (5 bases). V was shortened by 6 bases and J by 4 bases, with 16 bases between the two germline ends. This CDR3 spans 15 amino acids. The germline CDR1 and CDR2 sequences are WNHNN and SYGVQD (reference sequence). DNA for the CDR3: TGCGCCAGCAGCGTCCCTGCGGGTAATTACAATGAGCAGTTCTTC. Protein sequence: CASSVPAGNYNEQFF.

This chain joins TRBV10-3 and TRBJ1-1; TRBD1 matches 10 bases. The CDR3 length is 13 residues. The trim removed 10 bases at V and 5 bases at J, leaving 7 bases unmatched. The germline V gene encodes CDR1 ENHRY and CDR2 SYGVKD. This chain's CDR3 is CATSGQGRTEAFF. The CDR3 bases are TGTGCCACCTCGGGACAGGGGAGAACTGAAGCTTTCTTT.